One and the same sample provided the 11 T cell receptor beta chains below, sequenced in a study of blood T cell repertoires in COVID-19. Libraries were prepared by immunoSEQ multiplex PCR; TCRdb keeps only in-frame clonotypes and omits some of them. The sample records fewer than 350,000 clones, around 90% being singletons. Specimen: PBMCs or T cells enriched from blood (not recorded which). Receptor source: a man aged 55-75 years who had recovered from COVID-19.

The chain has TRBV14 and TRBJ2-6; 9 nucleotides align to TRBD1. Germline lookup yields CDR1 SGHDN and CDR2 FVKESK. Unmatched junction bases numbered 17, after V lost 4 bases and J lost 1 base. This CDR3 has 21 residues. CDR3 amino acids: CASSPNRDRVVRRSGANVLTF. CDR3 sequence (DNA): TGTGCCAGCAGCCCAAATAGGGACAGGGTGGTCCGAAGATCTGGGGCCAACGTCCTGACTTTC.

The chain has TRBV10-1 and TRBJ2-7; D remains unclear. The CDR3 sequence is 12 residues long. Germline CDR1 is WNHNN and CDR2 is SYGVQD (reference sequence). V was pared by 3 bases and J by 6 bases, with 9 bases between. In nucleotides, the CDR3 is TGCGCCAGCAGTGAACCCGGTGGCGAGCAGTACTTC. Protein product: CASSEPGGEQYF.

This clone has only one observation. The gene calls are TRBV27 and TRBJ2-2; D might be TRBD2 (6 bases). This CDR3 has 16 amino acids. Trimming took off 6 bases at V and 6 bases at J, with 20 bases between the two ends. From germline, CDR1 is MNHEY and CDR2 SMNVEV (reference sequence). CDR3 protein: CASSLGGPFFAGELFF. The CDR3 DNA follows: TGTGCCAGCAGCCTCGGAGGGCCCTTTTTCGCCGGGGAGCTGTTTTTT.

The V call is TRBV2, the J call TRBJ1-5; D is perhaps TRBD1 (6 bases). Trimming cost V 4 bases and J 2 bases, with 12 bases left between them. The CDR3 extends over 15 amino acids. Per germline, CDR1 SNHLY and CDR2 FYNNEI. DNA of the CDR3: TGTGCCAGCAGTGGTGGACAGCTGCGCAATCAGCCCCAGCATTTT. Its translation is CASSGGQLRNQPQHF.

The chain carries TRBV6-4 and TRBJ2-1; no reliable D call. V lost 2 bases and J 6 bases, leaving 8 bases between the germline ends. Per germline, CDR1 MRHNA and CDR2 SNTAGT. CDR3 size: 13 residues. The CDR3 sequence: CASSDRPFNEQFF. CDR3 DNA sequence: TGTGCCAGCAGTGACCGTCCTTTCAATGAGCAGTTCTTC.

The V call is TRBV6-6, the J call TRBJ1-2, with TRBD1 identical over 11 bases. Trimming took 7 bases from V and 8 from J; bases not matched to a gene: 12. The germline V gene has CDR1 MNHNY and CDR2 SVGAGI (reference sequence). The CDR3 contains 15 residues. The CDR3 spells CASTFPGQGAGGYTF. The CDR3 bases are TGTGCCAGCACCTTCCCCGGACAGGGGGCAGGAGGCTACACCTTC.

This sequence joins TRBV3-1 (or the pseudogene TRBV3-2) and TRBJ1-5, with unresolved D. Germline assignment: CDR1 LGHDT and CDR2 YNNKEL (reference sequence). The length of the CDR3 is 13 residues. The V end lost 2 bases, the J end lost 4 bases, and 6 bases lay between the germline ends. The CDR3, as DNA: TGTGCCAGCAGCCAATCGGTAAATCAGCCCCAGCATTTT. Its translation is CASSQSVNQPQHF.

The genes are TRBV28 and TRBJ1-1; 8 bases are a match to TRBD1. With V trimmed by 4 bases and J by 1 base, 5 bases remained unmatched. The germline V gene has CDR1 MDHEN and CDR2 SYDVKM. The CDR3 is 15 residues long. The DNA for the CDR3 is TGTGCCAGCAGTTCCTGGACAGGGAAGAACACTGAAGCTTTCTTT. Amino acids: CASSSWTGKNTEAFF.

The sample holds one count of this clone. The chain uses TRBV27 and TRBJ1-1; D is perhaps TRBD1 (5 bases). The CDR3 has 13 residues. Trimming stripped 4 bases from V and 2 bases from J, with 8 bases between. The germline CDR1 and CDR2 sequences are MNHEY and SMNVEV (reference sequence). CDR3 residues: CASSWGVNTEAFF. CDR3 DNA sequence: TGTGCCAGCAGTTGGGGGGTTAACACTGAAGCTTTCTTT.

V is TRBV15 and J is TRBJ1-2; D may be TRBD1 (5 bases). The germline V gene has CDR1 LNHNV and CDR2 YYDKDF (reference sequence). The V gene lost 1 base and the J gene lost 0 bases, with 9 bases spanning the gap. The CDR3 loop spans 15 amino acids. The CDR3 here is CATSRGGAANYGYTF. CDR3 DNA: TGTGCCACCAGCAGAGGCGGGGCCGCTAACTATGGCTACACCTTC. Full variable domain (missing parts from reference TRBV15 and TRBJ1-2): DAMVIQNPRYQVTQFGKPVTLSCSQTLNHNVMYWYQQKSSQAPKLLFHYYDKDFNNEADTPDNFQSRRPNTSFCFLDIRSPGLGDTAMYLCATSRGGAANYGYTFGSGTRLTVV.

The chain uses TRBV7-3 and TRBJ2-3; 8 bases are a match to TRBD2. The CDR3 loop spans 16 amino acids. After removal of 6 bases from V and 2 bases from J, the junction contained 10 bases not matched to a gene. The V gene's germline CDR1 is SGHTA and CDR2 FQGTGA. CDR3 region: CASSQRGSLLTDTQYF. The CDR3 DNA sequence: TGTGCCAGCAGTCAGCGGGGGAGCCTTCTCACAGATACGCAGTATTTT.